The rows below give T cell receptor beta chains drawn from one sample of a study of vaccination effects on CD4 cells after COVID-19. These receptors are not linked to any known antigen. The assay was immunoSEQ multiplex PCR, and TCRdb's table has in-frame clones only and misses some. Of tens of thousands of clones in the sample, approximately 80% were seen once. The sequences come from CD4+ T cells from PBMCs cultured with HCoV-229E spike peptides, collected after COVID-19 vaccination. Every receptor here comes from a human donor who received a COVID-19 vaccine. The CDR3 runs from the conserved cysteine through the conserved F or W. Each record gives: V gene, clone size, D gene, J gene, CDR3 DNA, CDR3 protein. The D gene is left open where the match is weak. A clone size is listed for some rows: how often the clone was seen (once, few, many), or a class if it is expanded.

TRBV30	NA	NA	TRBJ1-3	TGTGCCTGGAGTGTCATTTTCTCTGGAAACACCATATATTTT	CAWSVIFSGNTIYF
TRBV9	NA	NA	TRBJ2-2	TGTGCCAGCAGCTCCAAACTGAACACCGGGGAGCTGTTTTTT	CASSSKLNTGELFF
TRBV4-3	NA	TRBD1	TRBJ2-1	TGCGCCAGCAGCCCCCGCAGGCAGGGGGCCGGTGAGCAGTTCTTC	CASSPRRQGAGEQFF
TRBV5-1	NA	TRBD1	TRBJ2-2	TGCGCCAGCAGCTTCCGGGACAGAGGTACCGGGGAGCTGTTTTTT	CASSFRDRGTGELFF
TRBV24-1	NA	TRBD2	TRBJ2-5	TGTGCCACCAGTGGATCTAGCGGGGGTACTGAGACCCAGTACTTC	CATSGSSGGTETQYF
TRBV6-6	NA	NA	TRBJ1-3	TGTGCCAGCAGTTACGTCGGACCCTCTGGAAACACCATATATTTT	CASSYVGPSGNTIYF
TRBV6-5	once	NA	TRBJ1-5	TGTGCCAGCAGCTCCGTAAGCAATCAGCCCCAGCATTTT	CASSSVSNQPQHF
TRBV4-2	NA	NA	TRBJ1-4	TGTGCCAGCAGCCTTCTCGGCCTCCCTAATGAAAAACTGTTTTTT	CASSLLGLPNEKLFF
TRBV19	NA	NA	TRBJ2-3	TGTGCCAGTACTAGGACATTTACTAGCACAGATACGCAGTATTTT	CASTRTFTSTDTQYF
TRBV19	NA	TRBD1	TRBJ1-5	TGTGCCAGTAGGAACCAGGGGGACCCAAATCAGCCCCAGCATTTT	CASRNQGDPNQPQHF
TRBV4-3	NA	NA	TRBJ1-2	TGCGCCAGCAGCCAAGTAGATAGGGACTATGGCTACACCTTC	CASSQVDRDYGYTF
TRBV28	NA	NA	TRBJ1-2	TGTGCCAGCAGTTTCGGGGGAGCCTATGGCTACACCTTC	CASSFGGAYGYTF
TRBV30	NA	NA	TRBJ1-2	TGTGCCTGGAGTGTACTACGGAGGGGTGGCTACACCTTC	CAWSVLRRGGYTF
TRBV5-6	NA	NA	TRBJ1-4	TGTGCCAGCAGCTTGGTCGGACAAACAACTGGTGAAAAACTGTTTTTT	CASSLVGQTTGEKLFF
TRBV6-5	once	NA	TRBJ1-5	TGTGCCAGCAACCAGAACAATCAGCCCCAGCATTTT	CASNQNNQPQHF
TRBV7-3	NA	TRBD1	TRBJ1-1	TGTGCCAGCAGCCACAACAGGGGAGGGAACACTGAAGCTTTCTTT	CASSHNRGGNTEAFF
TRBV5-6	NA	TRBD1	TRBJ2-3	TGTGCCAGCAGCTTAGCAGGGGGCCTCGCAGATACGCAGTATTTT	CASSLAGGLADTQYF
TRBV6-2/TRBV6-3	NA	TRBD1	TRBJ1-6	TGTGCCAGCAGTTACGGCGGTCAGGGGGGAGGACCCCTCCACTTT	CASSYGGQGGGPLHF
TRBV24-1	NA	TRBD1	TRBJ1-2	TGTGCCACCAGTGATTCAGGGGGTTATGGCTACACCTTC	CATSDSGGYGYTF
TRBV7-2	NA	NA	TRBJ1-6	TGTGCCAGCAGCTCCAACTCAGGGGCGAATTCACCCCTCCACTTT	CASSSNSGANSPLHF
TRBV9	NA	NA	TRBJ1-1	TGTGCCAGCAGCGTAGTCAGTGATCCGAACACTGAAGCTTTCTTT	CASSVVSDPNTEAFF
TRBV7-9	NA	TRBD2	TRBJ2-1	TGTGCCAGCAGCTCCCATTGGACAGCGGGGGTTTACAATGAGCAGTTCTTC	CASSSHWTAGVYNEQFF
TRBV12-3/TRBV12-4	NA	NA	TRBJ1-1	TGTGCCAGCAGGATGGATATTAACACTGAAGCTTTCTTT	CASRMDINTEAFF
TRBV4-1	NA	NA	TRBJ2-2	TGCGCCAGCAGCCAAGAATCGGTTTTACCTGGGGAGCTGTTTTTT	CASSQESVLPGELFF
TRBV5-8	NA	NA	TRBJ1-3	TGTGCCGGGTGGACCGCCGGAAACTCTGGAAACACCATATATTTT	CAGWTAGNSGNTIYF
TRBV27	NA	NA	TRBJ1-2	TGTGCCAGCAGTTTAATGGGATCTAACTATGGCTACACCTTC	CASSLMGSNYGYTF
TRBV11-2	NA	TRBD1	TRBJ2-6	TGTGCCAGCAGCTTAGACGGCGGCAGGGGGCTTACTGGGGCCAACGTCCTGACTTTC	CASSLDGGRGLTGANVLTF
TRBV5-5	NA	TRBD1	TRBJ2-5	TGTGCCAGCAGCCTCACAGGGACAGTGCTCCGAGAGACCCAGTACTTC	CASSLTGTVLRETQYF
TRBV6-5	NA	NA	TRBJ1-2	TGTGCCAGCGGGCAGTTAGCTAACTATGGCTACACCTTC	CASGQLANYGYTF
TRBV7-3	NA	NA	TRBJ2-2	TGTGCCAGCAGTAAAACACAAAGGACCGGGGAGCTGTTTTTT	CASSKTQRTGELFF
TRBV18	NA	NA	TRBJ2-3	TGTGCCAGCTCCCGCCTGGATACGCAGTATTTT	CASSRLDTQYF
TRBV7-2	NA	NA	TRBJ2-5	TGTGCCAGCAGCTTAGTTCGGGGAAACCCGGAGACCCAGTACTTC	CASSLVRGNPETQYF
TRBV5-6	NA	TRBD1	TRBJ1-2	TGTGCCAGCAGTCTGACCGGGACAGGGCGCTATGGCTACACCTTC	CASSLTGTGRYGYTF
TRBV5-1	NA	TRBD2	TRBJ2-3	TGCGCCAGCTCCCGACTATCTAGCGGGGGGAGAACTAGCACAGATACGCAGTATTTT	CASSRLSSGGRTSTDTQYF
TRBV5-1	NA	NA	TRBJ2-3	TGCGCCAGCAGCTTGGTGGCAGGGGGCACAGATACGCAGTATTTT	CASSLVAGGTDTQYF
TRBV15	NA	NA	TRBJ2-2	TGTGCCACACAGGGAAGAAGGGCCGGCGGGGAGCTGTTTTTT	CATQGRRAGGELFF
TRBV5-1	NA	NA	TRBJ2-5	TGCGCCAGCAGACCGACAGCCACCCAAGAGACCCAGTACTTC	CASRPTATQETQYF
TRBV5-1	few	NA	TRBJ1-2	TGCGCCAGCAGCTTGGCTGGGATTACCTATGGCTACACCTTC	CASSLAGITYGYTF
TRBV28	NA	NA	TRBJ1-6	TGTGCCAGCAGTCCTCCTCAAGGGCCCTTCGAGGCCCTCCACTTT	CASSPPQGPFEALHF
TRBV9	NA	TRBD1	TRBJ2-1	TGTGCCAGCAGCGTAGGGGGGACAGGCTCCTACAATGAGCAGTTCTTC	CASSVGGTGSYNEQFF
TRBV7-2	NA	TRBD1	TRBJ1-2	TGTGCCAGCAGTCCGGACAGGAACTATGGCTACACCTTC	CASSPDRNYGYTF